This note documents a single T cell receptor (beta chain) sequence. Its antigen target is currently unknown. The record has no base qualities; no much larger clone is one base away. Trimming costs V 3 bases and J 4 bases, and their ends lie 16 bases apart. As encoded in the germline V gene (reference sequence), CDR1 is MNHEY while CDR2 is SMNVEV. The CDR3 numbers 16 residues from cysteine through phenylalanine. Of all the DNA, just the CDR3 is kept, 48 bases in frame from base 1. Patients with autoimmune disease history or receiving systemic immunosuppression were excluded from the trial. In every dose cohort, peripheral blood was drawn for TCR sequencing at baseline, cycle 4 day 1, and cycle 7 day 1. The samples were taken from a phase I, first-in-human, multicenter, open-label dose-escalation trial of ivuxolimab. The trial enrolled adults with locally advanced or metastatic head and neck squamous cell, hepatocellular, melanoma or renal cell carcinoma. Before TCR sequencing, CD4+ T cells and CD8+ T cells from peripheral blood were sorted into separate populations.

Genomic DNA was isolated from the sorted cells so that the TCRbeta CDR3 region could be sequenced. The immunoSEQ Assay was used for sequencing of TCRbeta CDR3 regions. What TCRdb holds here is the immuneACCESS table cut down to in-frame rearrangements. Part of the clones is not present; checked against another copy, under half of the missing clones reflect an unresolved V gene, and the others are unexplained. The sample yields about 50,000 clones; 70% to 80% were counted once. The ten largest clonotypes hold about 3.9% of the sample. These data come from a study of OX40 agonist ivuxolimab in advanced cancers. A note on the overall study: Ivuxolimab, which targeted the costimulatory receptor OX40 (CD134), was an agonistic, fully human IgG2 monoclonal antibody. Intravenous ivuxolimab was administered to patients every 2 weeks at six dose levels: 0.01, 0.1, 0.3, 1.5, 3 and 10 mg/kg. Of the roughly 52 patients in dose escalation, 19 had hepatocellular carcinoma, approximately 15 had melanoma, 9 had renal cell carcinoma and 9 had head and neck cancer. The dose-escalation cohort was over 70% male with a mean age of approximately 60 years, ranging from roughly 23 to 79. Prior anti-PD-1, anti-PD-L1 or anti-CTLA-4 therapy was permitted, and checkpoint inhibitors had been received by more than 35% of dose-escalation patients. Three dose-escalation patients achieved partial responses, one with hepatocellular carcinoma and two with cutaneous melanoma. Peripheral TCRbeta sequencing aimed to test whether ivuxolimab altered TCR sequence diversity and caused clonal T-cell expansion. The monotherapy dose-escalation portion (N of about 50 patients) of the phase I ivuxolimab trial is reported in the paper. What the study reported, not specific to this receptor: Low levels of normalized T-cell clonal expansion were also seen in some patients who did not respond. At doses of 0.1 to 3.0 mg/kg, clonal expansion of both CD4+ and CD8+ T cells in blood was seen between baseline and week 6. Partial responders in the 0.1-3.0 mg/kg groups had among the lowest normalized peripheral clonal expansion, especially among CD8+ T cells. The antigen specificity of the peripheral T cells that underwent clonal expansion was not determined. After ivuxolimab, more expanded clones were found on average in CD8+ T cells than in CD4+ T cells.

The sample in question was CD4+ or CD8+ T cells sorted from blood, obtained in a trial of the OX40 agonist ivuxolimab. The receptor comes from an adult with an advanced solid tumor such as melanoma, head and neck, liver or kidney cancer. The chain joins TRBV27 to TRBJ2-1; 7 matching bases give a weak D call of TRBD2. In nucleotides, the sequence is TGTGCCAGCAGTTTTCGGATGGGGGGGCTTTACAATGAGCAGTTCTTC. Its translation reads: CASSFRMGGLYNEQFF.